Each of the 11 T cell receptor beta chains below was sequenced from the same sample in a study of metastatic and nonmetastatic thyroid tumors. Each patient went into thyroid surgery without having received any treatment. MiXCR was used by TCRdb to re-call the PCR reads. The sample includes around 40,000 clones, 17% of them seen just once. The sequencing input was blood. The receptor set was obtained from a male donor with papillary thyroid cancer or a benign thyroid nodule (not recorded which). Some clones in this sample may be carry-over from other donors' samples.

This clone has a count of ten or more. CDR3 in amino acids: CATSNTGVGPQHF. In DNA, the CDR3 is TGTGCCACCAGTAACACAGGGGTCGGTCCCCAGCATTTT. The chain couples TRBV15 to TRBJ1-5; 7 nucleotides line up with TRBD1. With V trimmed by 6 bases and J by 10 bases, 9 bases remained unmatched. Germline CDR1 reads LNHNV; CDR2 reads YYDKDF (reference sequence). The CDR3 spans 13 residues.

This clone is categorized as medium-sized. The chain couples TRBV7-9 to TRBJ1-1; D remains ambiguous. Per germline, CDR1 SEHNR and CDR2 FQNEAQ (reference sequence). The V end lost 6 bases, the J end lost 6 bases, and 11 bases lay between the germline ends. The CDR3 covers 12 residues. The CDR3 sequence: CASRTETSEAFF. CDR3 nucleotide sequence: TGTGCCAGCAGAACTGAGACCTCTGAAGCTTTCTTT.

This clone was recorded a few times. This chain joins TRBV25-1 and TRBJ1-6; tentatively, D is TRBD1 (6 bases). This CDR3 is 15 amino acids long. V dropped 2 bases and J dropped 7 bases, with 12 bases sitting between them. Looked up from germline, CDR1 is MGHDK and CDR2 is SYGVNS. The CDR3 DNA is TGTGCCAGCAGTGAAGCAGTGGGGGCAAATTCACCCCTCCACTTT. Translation: CASSEAVGANSPLHF.

This chain connects TRBV12-5 to TRBJ2-3, with D perhaps being TRBD1 or TRBD2 (5 bases each). CDR1 is LGHNT, CDR2 FRNRAP, per germline. The CDR3 has 14 amino acids. Trimming took 9 bases from V and 2 from J, leaving 15 bases between them. The DNA for the CDR3 is TGTGCTAGCATCAGTGGGGGTCACACAGATACGCAGTATTTT. Its protein product is CASISGGHTDTQYF. The variable domain in full, completed from reference TRBV12-5 and TRBJ2-3, reads DARVTQTPRHKVTEMGQEVTMRCQPILGHNTVFWYRQTMMQGLELLAYFRNRAPLDDSGMPKDRFSAEMPDATLATLKIQPSEPRDSAVYFCASISGGHTDTQYFGPGTRLTVL.

This clone turned up a few times. This CDR3 is CASSLAAVAEQYF. CDR3 coding DNA: TGTGCCAGCAGCCTCGCGGCGGTTGCCGAGCAGTACTTC. The V call is TRBV2, the J call TRBJ2-7; D is unclear. The CDR3 extends over 13 amino acids. Germline CDR1 SNHLY, CDR2 FYNNEI. The germline V and J ends were trimmed by 6 bases and 6 bases, with 15 bases remaining between them.

The J gene is TRBJ1-6, the V gene TRBV7-2; maybe TRBD1 (5 bases). V gave up 7 bases and J gave up 5 bases, with 15 bases separating them. Germline V gene lookup returns CDR1 SGHTA and CDR2 FQGNSA. This CDR3 spans 15 amino acids. CDR3 loop: CASISPGQDNSPLHF. The CDR3 coding sequence is TGTGCCAGCATCTCCCCCGGACAAGATAATTCACCCCTCCACTTT.

In its sample, this clone was seen many times. The chain couples TRBV7-2 to TRBJ2-5, with 11 positions matching TRBD1. CDR3 length: 14 residues. Unmatched junction bases numbered 3, after V lost 5 bases and J lost 4 bases. CDR1 is SGHTA, CDR2 FQGNSA, per germline. For the CDR3, the DNA is TGTGCCAGCAGCGCCGGGACAGGGGGAGAGACCCAGTACTTC. It is translated as CASSAGTGGETQYF.

The chain joins TRBV11-3 to TRBJ2-7; 10 nucleotides align to TRBD1. Per the germline V gene, CDR1 is SGHNT and CDR2 is YENEEA. Trimming took 5 bases from V and 6 from J; bases not matched to a gene: 4. The CDR3 has 13 amino acids. The DNA of the CDR3 is TGTGCCAGCAGCGAAGGGACAGGGGTCGAGCAGTACTTC. Encoded protein: CASSEGTGVEQYF.

This clone was observed a handful of times. This chain uses TRBV12-3 or TRBV12-4 with TRBJ1-5; 12 nucleotides match TRBD1. After removal of 5 bases from V and 7 bases from J, the junction contained 9 bases not matched to a gene. This CDR3 is 16 amino acids long. CDR3: CASSQYPGTGGQPQHF. CDR3 in DNA: TGTGCCAGCAGTCAATACCCAGGGACAGGGGGCCAGCCCCAGCATTTT.

This clone was recorded at least ten times. The gene calls are TRBV28 and TRBJ1-5; no clear D gene. CDR3 size: 15 residues. Trimming took off 3 bases at V and 0 bases at J, with 9 bases between the two ends. Per germline, CDR1 MDHEN and CDR2 SYDVKM. The CDR3 reads CASSFEGYSNQPQHF. The CDR3 region has the DNA TGTGCCAGCAGTTTCGAGGGCTATAGCAATCAGCCCCAGCATTTT.

This clone was picked up a small number of times. Its ends do not fully match the called genes, so a read error is possible. The V gene is TRBV6-5, the J gene TRBJ2-3; D may be TRBD1 (6 bases). The CDR3 contains 18 residues. Germline V lookup: CDR1 MNHEY, CDR2 SVGAGI. CDR3 amino acids: CASSYSVGAGRVTDTQYF. In DNA form, the CDR3 reads TGTGCCAGCAGTTACTCGGTGGGGGCTGGGCGGGTCACAGATACTCAGTATTTT.